The 13 T cell receptor beta chains given below trace back to one sample, sequenced in a study of early T cells in non-severe SARS-CoV-2 infection. TCRdb reanalysed the 5' RACE reads using MiXCR and keeps one entry per CDR3 protein. The table shows some 40,000 distinct CDR3 sequences, with roughly 4.7% occurring only once. Sequencing input: whole blood. The receptor set was obtained from an adult who was a healthcare worker with PCR-confirmed SARS-CoV-2 infection or an uninfected control (not recorded which).

This clonotype was recorded at least ten times. V usage is TRBV7-8 and J usage is TRBJ2-7; D possibly matches TRBD1 or TRBD2 (6 bases each). V was shortened by 4 bases and J by 0 bases, with 19 bases between the two germline ends. CDR3 length: 17 residues. Germline V gene data show CDR1 as SGHVS and CDR2 as FQNEAQ. The CDR3 DNA is TGTGCCAGCAGCTACCAAGGAGGGGGGATTCACTCCTACGAGCAGTACTTC. Protein product: CASSYQGGGIHSYEQYF. Variable domain in full (rest from reference TRBV7-8 and TRBJ2-7): GAGVSQSPRYKVAKRGQDVALRCDPISGHVSLFWYQQALGQGPEFLTYFQNEAQLDKSGLPSDRFFAERPEGSVSTLKIQRTQQEDSAVYLCASSYQGGGIHSYEQYFGPGTRLTVT.

This clonotype has at least ten counts. The rearrangement joins TRBV13 to TRBJ2-1; D remains unclear. Trimming stripped 5 bases from V and 6 bases from J, with 14 bases between. This CDR3 region has 14 residues. Germline V gene lookup returns CDR1 PRHDT and CDR2 FYEKMQ (reference sequence). CDR3 protein: CASSETPGVNEQFF. CDR3 bases: TGTGCCAGCAGCGAAACCCCTGGGGTCAATGAGCAGTTCTTC.

This clonotype is categorized as medium-sized. This chain uses TRBV24-1 with TRBJ2-1; D is unresolved. This CDR3 contains 13 residues. Germline values: CDR1 KGHDR, CDR2 SFDVKD. Trimming shortened V by 4 bases and J by 9 bases, and 12 bases separated the two germline ends. The CDR3 nucleotides read TGTGCCACCAGTGACTATGAGAGGATTGAGCAGTTCTTC. This gives the protein CATSDYERIEQFF.

The table lists this clonotype with many counts. The rearrangement joins TRBV7-7 to TRBJ1-2; 8 bases fit TRBD1. This CDR3 contains 13 residues. From germline, CDR1 is SSHAT and CDR2 FNYEAQ (reference sequence). The trim removed 2 bases at V and 6 bases at J, leaving 2 bases unmatched. The CDR3 reads CASSLIQGDGYTF. The CDR3 DNA is TGTGCCAGCAGCTTAATACAGGGGGATGGCTACACCTTC.

This clonotype was detected ten times or more. The rearrangement links TRBV4-3 to TRBJ2-2; 8 bases map to TRBD1. The V segment lost 5 bases and the J segment 4 bases; nucleotides outside the gene matches: 6. This CDR3 is 15 amino acids long. Germline CDR1 reads LGHNA; CDR2 reads YSLEER. Here the CDR3 reads CASSGWTGSTGELFF. The CDR3, as DNA: TGCGCCAGCAGCGGGTGGACAGGGAGCACCGGGGAGCTGTTTTTT.

At least ten counts were recorded for this clonotype. The chain has TRBV13 and TRBJ2-5; TRBD2 matches 9 bases. Per the germline V gene, CDR1 is PRHDT and CDR2 is FYEKMQ (reference sequence). The CDR3 sequence is 16 residues long. V lost 1 base and J lost 3; bases outside the gene matches: 6. CDR3 in DNA: TGTGCCAGCAGCTTAGCAGCGGGGGGCCAGAAAGAGACCCAGTACTTC. It translates to CASSLAAGGQKETQYF.

This clonotype has at least ten counts. The chain recombines TRBV11-2 with TRBJ2-3, with D perhaps being TRBD1 or TRBD2 (5 bases each). This CDR3 has 15 amino acids. In germline, CDR1 is SGHAT, CDR2 FQNNGV. V shed 4 bases and J shed 4 bases, with 15 bases lying between them. CDR3 residues: CASSWDPWAPDTQYF. CDR3 nucleotide sequence: TGTGCCAGCAGCTGGGACCCTTGGGCCCCAGATACGCAGTATTTT. Full variable domain (rest looked up from reference TRBV11-2 and TRBJ2-3): EAGVAQSPRYKIIEKRQSVAFWCNPISGHATLYWYQQILGQGPKLLIQFQNNGVVDDSQLPKDRFSAERLKGVDSTLKIQPAKLEDSAVYLCASSWDPWAPDTQYFGPGTRLTVL.

This clonotype occurred many times. The chain links TRBV6-1 to TRBJ1-6; D unresolved. Germline CDR1 and CDR2: MNHNS and SASEGT. V was trimmed by 7 bases and J by 6 bases, leaving 13 bases between them. The CDR3 length is 14 residues. In DNA, the CDR3 is TGTGCCAGCACCTCACGGGGTCGTAATTCACCCCTCCACTTT. Encoded protein: CASTSRGRNSPLHF.

This clonotype was detected a few times. The V call is TRBV20-1, the J call TRBJ2-3, with TRBD2 matching 9 bases. Germline V gene lookup returns CDR1 DFQATT and CDR2 SNEGSKA (reference sequence). The junction had 7 bases not matched to a gene; V was cut back by 5 bases and J by 4 bases. There are 14 residues in the CDR3. CDR3 sequence reads: CSAHSGRGADTQYF. DNA for the CDR3: TGCAGTGCTCATAGCGGGAGAGGTGCAGATACGCAGTATTTT.

Many counts were recorded for this clonotype. The chain has TRBV29-1 and TRBJ1-1, with 7 bases lining up with TRBD1. V lost 6 bases to trimming and J lost 5 bases; unmatched junction nucleotides: 9. CDR3 length equals 13 residues. The germline V gene encodes CDR1 SQVTM and CDR2 ANQGSEA. The CDR3 sequence is CSVEQGIGTEAFF. The DNA for the CDR3 is TGCAGCGTCGAACAGGGGATCGGGACTGAAGCTTTCTTT.

This clonotype occurred many times. The chain joins TRBV18 to TRBJ2-1; possible D gene TRBD2, 5 bases. Looked up from germline, CDR1 is KGHSH and CDR2 is LQKENI. V was cut by 2 bases and J by 15 bases, with 14 bases left in between. CDR3 length: 12 residues. CDR3 sequence reads: CASSPNNYGGFF. The CDR3 DNA sequence: TGTGCCAGCTCACCAAACAACTATGGAGGGTTCTTC.

This clonotype was counted only a few times. The chain has TRBV18 and TRBJ2-3; D remains ambiguous. This CDR3 has 13 residues. V was pared by 1 base and J by 3 bases, with 5 bases between. Per germline, CDR1 KGHSH and CDR2 LQKENI. The CDR3 loop reads CASSPLMTDTQYF. CDR3 nucleotide sequence: TGTGCCAGCTCACCACTAATGACAGATACGCAGTATTTT.

This clonotype appeared a few times. This chain uses TRBV7-9 with TRBJ2-1; no definite D call. V dropped 4 bases and J dropped 0 bases, with 10 bases sitting between them. The CDR3 consists of 15 residues. Germline loops: CDR1 SEHNR, CDR2 FQNEAQ (reference sequence). CDR3 bases: TGTGCCAGCAGCTCGACCGCTAGCTCCTACAATGAGCAGTTCTTC. This gives the protein CASSSTASSYNEQFF.